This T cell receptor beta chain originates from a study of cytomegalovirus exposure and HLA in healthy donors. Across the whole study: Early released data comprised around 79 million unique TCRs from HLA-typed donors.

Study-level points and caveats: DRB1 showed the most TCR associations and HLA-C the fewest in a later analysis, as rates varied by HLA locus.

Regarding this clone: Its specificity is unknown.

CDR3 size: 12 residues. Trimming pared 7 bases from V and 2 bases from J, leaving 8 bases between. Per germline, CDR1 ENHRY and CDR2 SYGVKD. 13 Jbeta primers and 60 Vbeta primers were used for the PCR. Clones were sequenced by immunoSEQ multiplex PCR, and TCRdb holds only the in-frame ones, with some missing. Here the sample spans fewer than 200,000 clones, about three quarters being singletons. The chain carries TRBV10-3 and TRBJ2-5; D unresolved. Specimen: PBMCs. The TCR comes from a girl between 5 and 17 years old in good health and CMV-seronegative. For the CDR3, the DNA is TGTGCCATCAAGGCGGATCAAGAGACCCAGTACTTC. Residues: CAIKADQETQYF.